A few counts support the clone carrying this T cell receptor beta chain. What it recognizes is unknown. Template: tumor biopsy or peripheral blood genomic DNA, about 600-6,004 ng per sample. Libraries were prepared by immunoSEQ multiplex PCR; TCRdb keeps only in-frame clonotypes and omits some of them. The sample carries 60,000 to 70,000 clones, around 67% recorded once. The data stem from a study of T cells in tumors after PD-1 blockade. Study summary: Patients received pembrolizumab 200 mg every 3 weeks or cemiplimab 350 mg every 2 weeks. Mean per blood sample: 113,528 templates (about 24,000-280,000), 35,000 to 45,000 unique clonotypes.

Study observations and caveats: Peripheral recruitment is suggested, as some novel exhausted tumor clones were in pre-treatment blood.

Germline-derived CDR1 and CDR2 are MNHEY and SVGEGT. After removal of 4 bases from V and 6 bases from J, the junction contained 7 bases not matched to a gene. The CDR3 is made up of 14 amino acids. The sequence was collected from a human donor with basal cell carcinoma. V usage is TRBV6-2 or TRBV6-3 and J usage is TRBJ1-2; 8 positions match TRBD1. The specimen comprised PBMCs, sampled after anti-PD-1 treatment. For the CDR3, the DNA is TGTGCCAGCAGTTCCCTCAGGGGGCTGAATGGCTACACCTTC. Translating gives CASSSLRGLNGYTF.